Listed below are T cell receptor beta chains from one sample, sequenced in a study of blood T cell repertoires in COVID-19. TCRdb's copy holds only in-frame clones and misses some; the assay was immunoSEQ multiplex PCR. The table includes about 210,000 clones, just under 85% detected once. The sample consisted of peripheral blood. Source of these receptors: a woman in her forties or fifties with active or convalescent COVID-19. Both conserved end residues are part of each CDR3. A D gene is named only where the DNA matches it firmly. The size field is filled for only some rows; it gives once, few, many or a size class.

.	TRBD1	TRBV29-1	TRBJ1-2	TGCAGCGTTATGACAGGGACAGGGGGTCTTAGCTATGGCTACACCTTC	CSVMTGTGGLSYGYTF
few	.	TRBV28	TRBJ1-1	TGTGCCAGCGGAGGGGTTCAGGTCACTGAAGCTTTCTTT	CASGGVQVTEAFF
.	TRBD1	TRBV19	TRBJ1-6	TGTGCCAGTGCCCCAAGGGACAGGGGAGCTTATAATTCACCCCTCCACTTT	CASAPRDRGAYNSPLHF
once	.	TRBV2	TRBJ2-2	TGTGCCAGCAGGGCCTCCGGGTCCACCGGGGAGCTGTTTTTT	CASRASGSTGELFF
once	.	TRBV7-9	TRBJ1-4	TGTGCCAGCAGCTTAATGGGCAGGGTCGGCGAAAAACTGTTTTTT	CASSLMGRVGEKLFF
.	TRBD1	TRBV27	TRBJ1-2	TGTGCCAGCAGCCCAACAGGACAGGGCGGCGGTGGCTACACCTTC	CASSPTGQGGGGYTF
.	.	TRBV9	TRBJ1-2	TGTGCCAGCAGCGCTCGACAGACCTATGGCTACACCTTC	CASSARQTYGYTF
.	TRBD2	TRBV18	TRBJ2-1	TGTGCCAGCTCACCGGGACTAGCGGGGGACAATGAGCAGTTCTTC	CASSPGLAGDNEQFF
.	TRBD2	TRBV28	TRBJ2-2	TGTGCCAGCAGTCCCAGCGGGAGGGTCGGGGAGCTGTTTTTT	CASSPSGRVGELFF
.	.	TRBV5-1	TRBJ1-2	TGCGCCAGCAGTCGCCTTCCAGGCACCTATGGCTACACCTTC	CASSRLPGTYGYTF
.	TRBD1	TRBV12-3/TRBV12-4	TRBJ1-2	TGTGCCAGCTCATCACAGGGGCCGGTTGGCTACACCTTC	CASSSQGPVGYTF
.	TRBD2	TRBV9	TRBJ2-3	TGTGCCAGCAGCGTAGCACTAGCGGGAGGCGATACGCAGTATTTT	CASSVALAGGDTQYF
.	.	TRBV6-5	TRBJ1-5	TGTGCCAGCAGTTACTCGACGGGGAGTAGGCAGCCCCAGCATTTT	CASSYSTGSRQPQHF
.	.	TRBV5-4	TRBJ1-2	TGTGCCAGCAGCTTGGTGGGGGCAGGGGCAAACTATGGCTACACCTTC	CASSLVGAGANYGYTF
.	.	TRBV20-1	TRBJ2-5	TGCAGTGCCAGTGGCCAGCAAGAGACCCAGTACTTC	CSASGQQETQYF
.	TRBD1	TRBV5-4	TRBJ1-2	TGTGCCAGCAGCTACCCAGGACAGGGGCCGAGTGGCTACACCTTC	CASSYPGQGPSGYTF
.	TRBD1	TRBV5-1	TRBJ1-2	TGCGCCAGCAGCTTCCAGGGGGTTAGCGGCTACACCTTC	CASSFQGVSGYTF